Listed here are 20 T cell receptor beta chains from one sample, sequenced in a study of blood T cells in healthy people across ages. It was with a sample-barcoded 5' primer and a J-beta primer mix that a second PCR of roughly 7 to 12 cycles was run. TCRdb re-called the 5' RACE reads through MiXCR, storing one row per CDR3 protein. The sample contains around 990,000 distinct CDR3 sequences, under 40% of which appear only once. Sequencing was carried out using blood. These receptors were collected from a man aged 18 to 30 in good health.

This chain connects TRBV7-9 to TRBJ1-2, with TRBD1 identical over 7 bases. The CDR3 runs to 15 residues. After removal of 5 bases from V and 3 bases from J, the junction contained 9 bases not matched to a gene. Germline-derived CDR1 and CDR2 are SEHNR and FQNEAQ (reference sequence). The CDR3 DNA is TGTGCCAGCAGCCGACGACAGGGTGGAGACTATGGCTACACCTTC. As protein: CASSRRQGGDYGYTF.

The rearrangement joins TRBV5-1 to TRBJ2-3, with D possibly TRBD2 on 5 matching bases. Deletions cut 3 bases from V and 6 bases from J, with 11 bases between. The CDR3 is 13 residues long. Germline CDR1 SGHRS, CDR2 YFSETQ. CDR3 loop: CASSYLAHDTQYF. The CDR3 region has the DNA TGCGCCAGCAGCTATCTAGCACACGATACGCAGTATTTT.

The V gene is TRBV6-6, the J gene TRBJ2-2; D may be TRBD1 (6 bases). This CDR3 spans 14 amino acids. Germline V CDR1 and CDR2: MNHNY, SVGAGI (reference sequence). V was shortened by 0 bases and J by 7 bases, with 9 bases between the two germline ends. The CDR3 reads CASSYSGARGELFF. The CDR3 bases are TGTGCCAGCAGTTACTCGGGGGCGCGCGGGGAGCTGTTTTTT.

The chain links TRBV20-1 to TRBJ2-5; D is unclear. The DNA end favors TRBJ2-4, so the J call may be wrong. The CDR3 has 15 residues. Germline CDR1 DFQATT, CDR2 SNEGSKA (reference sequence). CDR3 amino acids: CSARNPGDSKNIQYF. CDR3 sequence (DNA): TGCAGTGCTAGAAATCCTGGGGATTCCAAAAACATTCAGTACTTC.

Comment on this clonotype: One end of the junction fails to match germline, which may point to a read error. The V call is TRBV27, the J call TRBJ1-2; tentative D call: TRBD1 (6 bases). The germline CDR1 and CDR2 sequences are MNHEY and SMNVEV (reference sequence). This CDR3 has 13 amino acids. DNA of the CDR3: TGTGCCAGCAGTGCCCCAACAGGGAATGGCTACACATTC. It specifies CASSAPTGNGYTF.

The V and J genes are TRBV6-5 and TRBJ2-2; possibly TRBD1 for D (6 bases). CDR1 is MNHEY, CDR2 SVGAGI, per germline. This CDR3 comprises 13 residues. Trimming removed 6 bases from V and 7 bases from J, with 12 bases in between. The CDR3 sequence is CASSNRVVGELFF. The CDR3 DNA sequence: TGTGCCAGCAGCAACAGGGTTGTCGGGGAGCTGTTTTTT.

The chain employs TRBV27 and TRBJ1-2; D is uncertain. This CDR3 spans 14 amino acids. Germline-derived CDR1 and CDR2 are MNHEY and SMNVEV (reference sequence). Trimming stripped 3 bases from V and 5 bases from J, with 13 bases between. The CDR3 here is CASSFRTAPYGYTF. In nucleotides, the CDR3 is TGTGCCAGCAGTTTCCGGACGGCCCCATATGGCTACACCTTC.

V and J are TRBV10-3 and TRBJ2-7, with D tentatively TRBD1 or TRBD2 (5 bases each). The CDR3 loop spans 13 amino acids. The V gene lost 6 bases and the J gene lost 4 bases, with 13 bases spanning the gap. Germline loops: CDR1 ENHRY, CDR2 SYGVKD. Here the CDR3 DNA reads TGTGCCATCAGGGATGGGGGTCTATACGAGCAGTACTTC. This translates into CAIRDGGLYEQYF.

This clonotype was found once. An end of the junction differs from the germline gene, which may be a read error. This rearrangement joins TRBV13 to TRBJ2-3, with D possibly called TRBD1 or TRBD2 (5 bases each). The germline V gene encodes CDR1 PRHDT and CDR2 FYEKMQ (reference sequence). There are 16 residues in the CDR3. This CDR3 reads CASSDRDRLSIDTQYF. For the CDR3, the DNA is TGTGCCAGCAGCGACCGGGACCGCTTAAGCATAGATACGCAGTATTTT. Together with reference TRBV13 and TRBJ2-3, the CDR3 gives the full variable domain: AAGVIQSPRHLIKEKRETATLKCYPIPRHDTVYWYQQGPGQDPQFLISFYEKMQSDKGSIPDRFSAQQFSDYHSELNMSSLELGDSALYFCASSDRDRLSIDTQYFGPGTRLTVL.

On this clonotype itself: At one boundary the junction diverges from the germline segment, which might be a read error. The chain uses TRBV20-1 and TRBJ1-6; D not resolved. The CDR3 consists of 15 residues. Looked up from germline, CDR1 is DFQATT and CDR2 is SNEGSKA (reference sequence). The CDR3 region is CSARAGDGGNSPPHF. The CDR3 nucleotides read TGCAGTGCTAGAGCTGGGGATGGCGGTAATTCACCCCCCCACTTT.

For the CDR3, the DNA is TGTGCCACCAGACCCAACCCGGACAGGTATAGCAATCAGCCCCAGCATTTT. Its translation is CATRPNPDRYSNQPQHF. The V gene is TRBV6-1, the J gene TRBJ1-5; 7 bases align to TRBD1. CDR3 length: 17 amino acids. V dropped 10 bases and J dropped 0; count of bases not matched to a gene: 15. The V gene's germline CDR1 is MNHNS and CDR2 SASEGT.

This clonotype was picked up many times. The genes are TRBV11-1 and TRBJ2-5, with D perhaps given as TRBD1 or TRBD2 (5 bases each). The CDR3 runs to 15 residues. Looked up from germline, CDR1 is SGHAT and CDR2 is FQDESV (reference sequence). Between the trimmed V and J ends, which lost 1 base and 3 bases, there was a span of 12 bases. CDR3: CASSLVAGTKETQYF. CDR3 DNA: TGTGCCAGCAGCTTAGTGGCAGGGACCAAAGAGACCCAGTACTTC.

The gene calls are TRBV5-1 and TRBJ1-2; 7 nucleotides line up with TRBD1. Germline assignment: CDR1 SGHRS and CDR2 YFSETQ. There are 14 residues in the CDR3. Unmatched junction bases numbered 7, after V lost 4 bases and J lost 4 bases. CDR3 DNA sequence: TGCGCCAGCAGCACCGAACAGGGGCGCTATGGCTACACCTTC. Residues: CASSTEQGRYGYTF.

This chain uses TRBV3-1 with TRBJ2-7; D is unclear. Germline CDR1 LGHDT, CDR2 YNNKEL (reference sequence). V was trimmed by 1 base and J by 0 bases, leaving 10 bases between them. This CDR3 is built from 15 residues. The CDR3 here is CASSQAAVYSYEQYF. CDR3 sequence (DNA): TGTGCCAGCAGCCAAGCGGCAGTTTACTCCTACGAGCAGTACTTC.

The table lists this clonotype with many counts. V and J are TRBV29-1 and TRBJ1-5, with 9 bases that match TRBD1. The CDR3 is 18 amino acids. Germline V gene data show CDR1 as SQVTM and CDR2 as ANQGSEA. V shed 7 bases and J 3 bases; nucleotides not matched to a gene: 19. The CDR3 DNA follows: TGCAGCGGGATGGTGGATTTGGGACAGGGTGAGTTCAATCAGCCCCAGCATTTT. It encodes CSGMVDLGQGEFNQPQHF.

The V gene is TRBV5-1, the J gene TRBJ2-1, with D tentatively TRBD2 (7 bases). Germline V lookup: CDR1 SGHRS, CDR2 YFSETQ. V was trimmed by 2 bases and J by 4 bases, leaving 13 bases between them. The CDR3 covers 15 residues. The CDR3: CASSFEGGTYNEQFF. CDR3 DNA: TGCGCCAGCAGCTTTGAGGGGGGGACTTACAATGAGCAGTTCTTC.

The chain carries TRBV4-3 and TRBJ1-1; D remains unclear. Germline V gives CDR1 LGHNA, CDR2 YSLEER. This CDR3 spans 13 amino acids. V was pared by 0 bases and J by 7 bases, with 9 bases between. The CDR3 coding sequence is TGCGCCAGCAGCCAAGATCTCACTCTTGAAGCTTTCTTT. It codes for CASSQDLTLEAFF.

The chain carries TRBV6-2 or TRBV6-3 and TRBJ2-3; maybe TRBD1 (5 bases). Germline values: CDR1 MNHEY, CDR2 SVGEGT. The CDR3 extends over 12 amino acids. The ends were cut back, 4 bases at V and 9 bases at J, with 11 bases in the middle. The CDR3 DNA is TGTGCCAGCAGTTCGAGACAGAAAACGCAGTATTTT. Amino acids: CASSSRQKTQYF.

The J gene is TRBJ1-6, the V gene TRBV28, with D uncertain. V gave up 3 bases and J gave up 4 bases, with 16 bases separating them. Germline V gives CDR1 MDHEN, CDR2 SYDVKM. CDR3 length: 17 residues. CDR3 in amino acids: CASSLYGHGEYNSPLHF. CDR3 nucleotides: TGTGCCAGCAGTTTGTATGGGCACGGGGAGTATAATTCACCCCTCCACTTT. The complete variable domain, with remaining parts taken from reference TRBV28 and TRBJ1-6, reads DVKVTQSSRYLVKRTGEKVFLECVQDMDHENMFWYRQDPGLGLRLIYFSYDVKMKEKGDIPEGYSVSREKKERFSLILESASTNQTSMYLCASSLYGHGEYNSPLHFGNGTRLTVT.

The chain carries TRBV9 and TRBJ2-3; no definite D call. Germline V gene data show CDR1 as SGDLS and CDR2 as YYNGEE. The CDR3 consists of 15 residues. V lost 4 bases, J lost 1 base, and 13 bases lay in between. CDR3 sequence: CASSTRALRTDTQYF. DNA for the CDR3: TGTGCCAGCAGCACTCGAGCCCTTCGCACAGATACGCAGTATTTT.